The following is a TCR beta chain sequence with its context. This sample is drawn from a study of shared clonotypes between healthy human individuals. Here immunoSEQ multiplex PCR was the method, and the copy in TCRdb shows in-frame clones only, minus some. The table includes 1 million to 1.2 million clones, 77% detected once. There were no recent acute infections or vaccinations among the donors, who were healthy HIV-negative adults. The CDR3 length is 15 residues. The V and J ends lost 4 bases and 3 bases respectively, with 16 bases between them. Looked up from germline, CDR1 is SGHNT and CDR2 is YYREEE (reference sequence).

The receptor was isolated from a man aged 18 to 35 in good health. Some clones in this sample may be carry-over from other donors' samples. Specimen: memory CD4+ T cells from PBMCs. Described subset: CD45RA-negative fraction. The V and J genes are TRBV5-4 and TRBJ1-2; TRBD1 might be the D (5 bases). Written as DNA, the CDR3 is TGTGCCAGCAGCCCGGGGGGAGGGGCGGACTATGGCTACACCTTC. Translating it yields CASSPGGGADYGYTF.